The 24 T cell receptor beta chains below were found in one sample sequenced in a study of OX40 agonist ivuxolimab in advanced cancers. Data came from immunoSEQ multiplex PCR; TCRdb stores just in-frame clones and leaves some out. The top ten hold approximately 6.8% of the sample, which has 40,000 to 60,000 clones, about 93% seen once. The specimen was CD4+ or CD8+ T cells sorted from blood, collected in a trial of the OX40 agonist ivuxolimab. Receptor source: an adult with an advanced solid tumor such as melanoma, head and neck, liver or kidney cancer.

The gene calls are TRBV5-5 and TRBJ1-2; 12 positions agree with TRBD1. CDR1 and CDR2 (germline): SGHKS, YYEKEE (reference sequence). The CDR3 contains 15 residues. The V segment lost 3 bases and the J segment 3 bases; nucleotides outside the gene matches: 3. The CDR3 DNA reads TGTGCCAGCAGCTGGGGACAGGGGGCTTACTATGGCTACACCTTC. Translated: CASSWGQGAYYGYTF.

J is TRBJ2-1 and V is TRBV12-1; the D segment call TRBD2 is taken from the table without a DNA check. TRBV12-1 is annotated as a pseudogene. The CDR3 covers 17 residues. The DNA for the CDR3 is TGTGCCAGCAGCCCCGGACTAGCGGGGGAGCAAAACAATGAGCAGTTCTTC. Translating it yields CASSPGLAGEQNNEQFF.

The chain employs TRBV29-1 and TRBJ2-7, with no clear D. The CDR3 runs to 12 residues. Germline CDR1 and CDR2: SQVTM and ANQGSEA. The ends were cut back, 6 bases at V and 5 bases at J, with 14 bases in the middle. In nucleotides, the CDR3 is TGCAGCGTCGTTGCTCCTCCCGACGAGCAGTACTTC. Encoded protein: CSVVAPPDEQYF.

This rearrangement joins TRBV7-9 to TRBJ1-5; 10 bases are a match to TRBD1. Germline trimming cut 8 bases from V and 3 bases from J; bases unmatched to any gene: 13. The length of the CDR3 is 17 residues. Per the germline V gene, CDR1 is SEHNR and CDR2 is FQNEAQ (reference sequence). CDR3 nucleotides: TGTGCCAGCCAGACCCCGGGACAGGGGTATGACAATCAGCCCCAGCATTTT. The encoded protein is CASQTPGQGYDNQPQHF.

This clone was counted a few times. The chain joins TRBV4-1 to TRBJ1-5, with D possibly matching TRBD1 (5 bases). Germline values: CDR1 MGHRA, CDR2 YSYEKL. The CDR3 consists of 16 residues. V lost 0 bases to trimming and J lost 3 bases, with 12 bases between them. CDR3 in amino acids: CASSQEGQGDNQPQHF. The CDR3 nucleotides are TGCGCCAGCAGCCAAGAGGGTCAGGGAGACAATCAGCCCCAGCATTTT.

This chain connects TRBV13 to TRBJ2-3; D call uncertain. V lost 2 bases and J 1 base, leaving 13 bases between the germline ends. The CDR3 is 16 residues long. Germline V gene data show CDR1 as PRHDT and CDR2 as FYEKMQ (reference sequence). CDR3 nucleotide sequence: TGTGCCAGCAGCTTATATCCAGGTGGAGGCACAGATACGCAGTATTTT. Translation gives CASSLYPGGGTDTQYF.

This chain uses TRBV7-9 with TRBJ1-4, with D tentatively TRBD1 (5 bases). CDR3 length: 15 residues. V was cut by 4 bases and J by 2 bases, with 11 bases left in between. Germline CDR1 SEHNR, CDR2 FQNEAQ (reference sequence). The CDR3 sequence is CASSSIQATNEKLFF. The CDR3 coding sequence is TGTGCCAGCAGCTCTATACAGGCGACTAATGAAAAACTGTTTTTT.

This chain joins TRBV7-8 and TRBJ1-2, with TRBD1 matching over 9 bases. Germline-derived CDR1 and CDR2 are SGHVS and FQNEAQ. The CDR3 totals 16 residues. With 1 base clipped from V and 4 bases from J, the junction kept 7 bases outside the gene matches. The CDR3 region is CASSLEGGQGVYGYTF. Written as DNA, the CDR3 is TGTGCCAGCAGCTTAGAGGGGGGACAGGGTGTCTATGGCTACACCTTC.

Here the CDR3 reads CASSSLDRDYTNYGYTF. The CDR3 nucleotides are TGTGCCAGCAGTTCCCTGGACAGGGATTACACTAACTATGGCTACACCTTC. The gene calls are TRBV28 and TRBJ1-2; 8 bases are shared with TRBD1. CDR1 is MDHEN, CDR2 SYDVKM, per germline. This CDR3 has 17 residues. After removal of 4 bases from V and 0 bases from J, the junction contained 10 bases not matched to a gene.

V and J are TRBV7-9 and TRBJ2-6, with TRBD1 matching 7 bases. This CDR3 comprises 18 residues. Germline CDR1 and CDR2: SEHNR and FQNEAQ (reference sequence). Unmatched junction bases numbered 9, after V lost 4 bases and J lost 0 bases. CDR3 in amino acids: CASSSFETGPSGANVLTF. In DNA form, the CDR3 reads TGTGCCAGCAGCTCATTTGAGACAGGGCCCTCTGGGGCCAACGTCCTGACTTTC.

The J gene is TRBJ2-3, the V gene TRBV19; 11 bases align to TRBD2. V lost 5 bases and J lost 3; bases outside the gene matches: 10. In germline, CDR1 is LNHDA, CDR2 SQIVND (reference sequence). This CDR3 has 17 residues. This chain's CDR3 is CASSPTLTSGETDTQYF. DNA of the CDR3: TGTGCCAGTAGTCCCACGTTGACTAGCGGGGAAACAGATACGCAGTATTTT. The complete variable domain, with remaining parts taken from reference TRBV19 and TRBJ2-3, reads DGGITQSPKYLFRKEGQNVTLSCEQNLNHDAMYWYRQDPGQGLRLIYYSQIVNDFQKGDIAEGYSVSREKKESFPLTVTSAQKNPTAFYLCASSPTLTSGETDTQYFGPGTRLTVL.

This chain links TRBV2 with TRBJ1-3; D is uncertain. Per the germline V gene, CDR1 is SNHLY and CDR2 is FYNNEI. The CDR3 is made up of 13 amino acids. CDR3 protein: CVSKRIGGNTIYF. The CDR3 bases are TGTGTCAGTAAAAGGATCGGAGGAAACACCATATATTTT. Filled out from reference TRBV2 and TRBJ1-3, the complete variable domain reads EPEVTQTPSHQVTQMGQEVILRCVPISNHLYFYWYRQILGQKVEFLVSFYNNEISEKSEIFDDQFSVERPDGSNFTLKIRSTKLEDSAMYFCVSKRIGGNTIYFGEGSWLTVV.

J is TRBJ2-3 and V is TRBV6-6; perhaps TRBD2 as D (7 bases). Trimming shortened V by 4 bases and J by 3 bases, and 14 bases separated the two germline ends. In germline, CDR1 is MNHNY, CDR2 SVGAGI (reference sequence). This CDR3 is 15 amino acids long. In DNA form, the CDR3 reads TGTGCCAGCAGTTCATCGGGGGGCGGGACAGATACGCAGTATTTT. This sequence encodes CASSSSGGGTDTQYF.

The rearrangement links TRBV11-2 to TRBJ2-7, with D perhaps TRBD1 or TRBD2 (5 bases each). This CDR3 comprises 14 residues. The V and J ends lost 1 base and 4 bases respectively, with 11 bases between them. Per germline, CDR1 SGHAT and CDR2 FQNNGV. The CDR3 sequence: CASSLAGTSYEQYV. CDR3 nucleotide sequence: TGTGCCAGCAGCTTAGCCGGGACGTCATACGAGCAGTACGTC.

V and J are TRBV7-6 and TRBJ2-2; 8 nucleotides agree with TRBD2. Germline V gene lookup returns CDR1 SGHVS and CDR2 FNYEAQ. Trimming took 5 bases from V and 0 from J; bases not matched to a gene: 2. The length of the CDR3 is 15 residues. The CDR3 spells CASSNSGANTGELFF. The CDR3 DNA reads TGTGCCAGCAGCAATAGCGGGGCGAACACCGGGGAGCTGTTTTTT.

This clone was picked up one time. The chain links TRBV2 to TRBJ2-1, with TRBD2 identical over 10 bases. This CDR3 contains 17 residues. Looked up from germline, CDR1 is SNHLY and CDR2 is FYNNEI. The J segment lost 4 bases and the V segment lost 8 bases, leaving 14 bases of the junction unmatched. CDR3 loop: CASVVELAGAKYNEQFF. For the CDR3, the DNA is TGTGCCAGCGTTGTAGAGCTAGCGGGGGCCAAGTACAATGAGCAGTTCTTC. Using reference TRBV2 and TRBJ2-1 for the parts outside the CDR3, the full variable domain is EPEVTQTPSHQVTQMGQEVILRCVPISNHLYFYWYRQILGQKVEFLVSFYNNEISEKSEIFDDQFSVERPDGSNFTLKIRSTKLEDSAMYFCASVVELAGAKYNEQFFGPGTRLTVL.

The chain joins TRBV4-1 to TRBJ2-1, with D perhaps matching TRBD2 (5 bases). Trimming shortened V by 1 base and J by 7 bases, and 14 bases separated the two germline ends. Germline CDR1 is MGHRA and CDR2 is YSYEKL. The CDR3 contains 15 residues. CDR3 in DNA: TGCGCCAGCAGCCAAGTCCCGAACCGAGGGAATGAGCAGTTCTTC. This codes for CASSQVPNRGNEQFF.

CDR3 DNA: TGTGCCACTACGGACCGACTGTCGTTGGATCAGCCCCAGCATTTT. Translated: CATTDRLSLDQPQHF. The rearrangement joins TRBV19 to TRBJ1-5; no definite D call. Germline V lookup: CDR1 LNHDA, CDR2 SQIVND (reference sequence). V was trimmed by 10 bases and J by 5 bases, leaving 21 bases between them. There are 15 residues in the CDR3.

V usage is TRBV14 and J usage is TRBJ2-7, with unresolved D. V shed 0 bases and J shed 6 bases, with 12 bases lying between them. Germline V CDR1 and CDR2: SGHDN, FVKESK. The CDR3 extends over 14 amino acids. CDR3 protein: CASSQEGKRAEQYF. For the CDR3, the DNA is TGTGCCAGCAGCCAAGAGGGGAAAAGGGCCGAGCAGTACTTC.

V is TRBV6-5 and J is TRBJ1-1; maybe TRBD1 (5 bases). This CDR3 is 15 amino acids long. Germline loops: CDR1 MNHEY, CDR2 SVGAGI. Deletions cut 4 bases from V and 0 bases from J, with 12 bases between. CDR3 region: CASSLQAPMNTEAFF. CDR3 DNA sequence: TGTGCCAGCAGTTTACAGGCGCCGATGAACACTGAAGCTTTCTTT.

This clone was seen once. The chain carries TRBV2 and TRBJ2-7, with D perhaps TRBD1 or TRBD2 (5 bases each). V shed 0 bases and J shed 2 bases, with 8 bases lying between them. Germline loops: CDR1 SNHLY, CDR2 FYNNEI. The CDR3 is made up of 14 amino acids. CDR3 coding DNA: TGTGCCAGCAGTGAAGCGGGACCAACCTACGAGCAGTACTTC. Protein product: CASSEAGPTYEQYF.

The chain has TRBV19 and TRBJ1-2; D uncertain. The CDR3 totals 15 residues. Germline assignment: CDR1 LNHDA and CDR2 SQIVND (reference sequence). V lost 5 bases, J lost 4 bases, and 17 bases lay in between. CDR3: CASSPSQRFLYGYTF. The CDR3 DNA sequence: TGTGCCAGTAGTCCTTCTCAGAGATTCCTCTATGGCTACACCTTC.

This clone was seen just once. This chain links TRBV5-8 with TRBJ1-1; maybe TRBD1 (6 bases). V lost 4 bases and J 6 bases, leaving 13 bases between the germline ends. Germline V CDR1 and CDR2: SGHTS, YDEGEE. This CDR3 comprises 13 residues. The CDR3 here is CASSPRGTAEAFF. The CDR3, as DNA: TGTGCCAGCAGCCCTAGGGGGACCGCTGAAGCTTTCTTT.

The chain joins TRBV21-1 to TRBJ2-2. TRBV21-1 is reported as a pseudogene. This CDR3 spans 19 amino acids. The CDR3 DNA is TGTGCCAGCAGCATCTATAAAAAGTGTAGGGTTCGGTACACCGGGGAGCTGTTTTTT. Translated, it gives CASSIYKKCRVRYTGELFF.